Listed here is a single TCR beta chain. The record originates from a study of blood T cell repertoires in COVID-19. Study overall: In each case, the material was cDNA or gDNA derived from T cells, B-cell-depleted T cells, or PBMCs.

V was pared by 0 bases and J by 0 bases, with 3 bases of the junction left unmatched. CDR3 size: 15 residues. Germline loops: CDR1 SGHRS, CDR2 YFSETQ. Sequencing was performed with immunoSEQ multiplex PCR; in TCRdb, only in-frame clones are kept and a portion is missing. Here the sample spans fewer than 95,000 clones, around 72% being singletons. The sequence derives from a woman at least 80 years old with acute or convalescent COVID-19. Sequencing used peripheral blood. This chain links TRBV5-1 with TRBJ2-7, with 7 nucleotides matching TRBD1. The CDR3 DNA reads TGCGCCAGCAGCTTGGATGGGACAGTCTCCTACGAGCAGTACTTC. Its protein is CASSLDGTVSYEQYF.